This T cell receptor beta chain is drawn from a study of CD8+CD57+ T cells in acquired aplastic anemia. General observations from the study: With respect to CD8+ Simpson's diversity, patients and controls did not differ significantly.

Profiling of TCR beta VDJ combinations and CDR3 sequences used genomic DNA as template. TCRdb reanalysed the reads using MiXCR and keeps one entry per CDR3 protein. The data show some 140,000 distinct CDR3 sequences, less than 45% seen once. Germline V gene lookup returns CDR1 LNHNV and CDR2 YYDKDF (reference sequence). The CDR3 runs 14 residues. About this clonotype: Antigen unknown. The junction departs from the called germline gene at one end, perhaps through a read error.

The material sequenced was sorted CD4+, CD8+, or CD8+CD57+ T cells (not recorded which) from PBMCs. This chain joins TRBV15 and TRBJ2-3; D is ambiguous. This TCR came from a human donor in good health, serving as a control. The CDR3 coding sequence is TGTGTCACCAGCAGCGCAACTATATACGATACGCAGTATTTT. Its translation is CVTSSATIYDTQYF.